This T cell receptor beta chain was documented in a study of T cells in Graves' hyperthyroidism and ophthalmopathy. Study details: Specimen type is peripheral blood, collected at initial diagnosis prior to any treatment.

This clonotype has a handful of counts. Uncontrolled infection, other autoimmune disease, pregnancy or lactation barred patients from enrollment. Every diagnosis used clinical symptoms, serum thyroxine and TRAb, thyroid ultrasound and orbital computed tomography. This sample holds PBMCs from less than 11 ml fresh peripheral blood. RNA transcripts provided the source from which TCR beta CDR3 regions were amplified. First-round RT-PCR targeting the TCR CDR3 was performed with the HTBI primer set. TCRdb processed the multiplex PCR reads anew with MiXCR; each CDR3 protein has one entry. The sample has under 300,000 distinct CDR3 sequences; 22% are singletons. CDR3 length: 14 residues. CDR1 MNHNY and CDR2 SVGAGI come from the germline V gene (reference sequence). Trimming shortened V by 2 bases and J by 3 bases, and 10 bases separated the two germline ends.

Sample: blood. The chain recombines TRBV6-6 with TRBJ1-2, with a weak D call TRBD1 (5 bases). This receptor was identified in a man aged 25-40 years with Graves' ophthalmopathy. CDR3 protein: CASSYGGRDYGYTF. In DNA form, the CDR3 reads TGTGCCAGCAGTTACGGGGGTCGAGACTATGGCTACACCTTC.